The next 5 T cell receptor beta chains were all read from a single sample in a study of shared clonotypes between healthy human individuals. Produced via immunoSEQ multiplex PCR; TCRdb's table is partial and in-frame only. Of about 470,000 clones in the sample, 79% are singletons; the top ten hold about 13%. Material: PBMCs. The receptors come from a middle-aged woman in good health. Some clones in this sample may be carry-over from other donors' samples.

The chain carries TRBV4-1 and TRBJ1-1, with no clear D. Germline values: CDR1 MGHRA, CDR2 YSYEKL. Trimming removed 0 bases from V and 2 bases from J, with 10 bases in between. The CDR3 is 15 residues long. Here the CDR3 DNA reads TGCGCCAGCAGCCAAGATGGACGAGACAACACTGAAGCTTTCTTT. Translating gives CASSQDGRDNTEAFF.

The chain has TRBV4-1 and TRBJ2-3; 12 nucleotides agree with TRBD2. CDR1 is MGHRA and CDR2 is YSYEKL in the germline V gene. This CDR3 has 16 residues. The V and J ends lost 1 base and 8 bases, in that order; junction bases with no gene match: 7. The CDR3 DNA reads TGCGCCAGCAGCCAAGGACTAGCGGGGGAGAGGGGTACGCAGTATTTT. It is translated as CASSQGLAGERGTQYF.

The genes are TRBV25-1 and TRBJ2-2, with D possibly called TRBD1 or TRBD2 (5 bases each). With 1 base removed from V and 4 bases from J, the gap between germline ends came to 10 bases. Germline CDR1 reads MGHDK; CDR2 reads SYGVNS. CDR3 length equals 15 residues. CDR3 nucleotides: TGTGCCAGCAGTGAATTCGATGGGGGCACCGGGGAGCTGTTTTTT. This codes for CASSEFDGGTGELFF.

The chain is built from TRBV5-4 and TRBJ2-7; D gene uncertain. Trimming cost V 0 bases and J 1 base, with 5 bases left between them. Germline CDR1 is SGHNT and CDR2 is YYREEE (reference sequence). The CDR3 sequence is 13 residues long. The CDR3 nucleotides are TGTGCCAGCAGCTTGGCCGGATCCTACGAGCAGTACTTC. It is translated as CASSLAGSYEQYF.

The DNA for the CDR3 is TGCGCCAGCAGTGAGTCCCAGGGACGCGGAAAACTGTTTTTT. Protein product: CASSESQGRGKLFF. V and J are TRBV10-2 and TRBJ1-4; possibly TRBD1 for D (5 bases). Trimming took 0 bases from V and 10 from J, leaving 12 bases between them. Germline CDR1 is WSHSY and CDR2 is SAAADI. The CDR3 is 14 residues long.